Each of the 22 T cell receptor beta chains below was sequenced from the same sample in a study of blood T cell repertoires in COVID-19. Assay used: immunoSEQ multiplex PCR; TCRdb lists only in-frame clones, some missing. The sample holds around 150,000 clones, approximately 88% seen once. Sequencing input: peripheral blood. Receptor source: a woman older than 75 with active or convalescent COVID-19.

The CDR3 sequence is CASSLDLIGEAFF. CDR3 coding DNA: TGTGCCAGCAGCTTAGATCTAATCGGTGAAGCTTTCTTT. This chain links TRBV11-3 with TRBJ1-1; D gene unclear. The V gene lost 0 bases and the J gene lost 7 bases, with 9 bases spanning the gap. Germline V CDR1 and CDR2: SGHNT, YENEEA. CDR3 length: 13 amino acids.

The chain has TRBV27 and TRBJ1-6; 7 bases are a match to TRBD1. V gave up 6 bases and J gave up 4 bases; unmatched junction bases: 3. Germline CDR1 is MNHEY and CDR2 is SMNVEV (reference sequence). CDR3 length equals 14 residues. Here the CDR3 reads CASRDRFYNSPLHF. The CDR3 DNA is TGTGCCAGCAGGGACAGGTTTTATAATTCACCCCTCCACTTT.

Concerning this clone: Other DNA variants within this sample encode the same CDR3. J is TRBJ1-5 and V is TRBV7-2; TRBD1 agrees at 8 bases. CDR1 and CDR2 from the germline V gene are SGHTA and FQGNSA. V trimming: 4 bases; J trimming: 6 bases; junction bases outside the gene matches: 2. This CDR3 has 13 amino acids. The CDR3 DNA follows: TGTGCCAGCAGCTCAACAGGGGGTCAGCCCCAGCATTTT. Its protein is CASSSTGGQPQHF.

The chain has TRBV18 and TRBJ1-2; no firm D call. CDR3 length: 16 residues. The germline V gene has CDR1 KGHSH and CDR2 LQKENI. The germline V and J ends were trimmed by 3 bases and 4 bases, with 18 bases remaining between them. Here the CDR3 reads CASSPRSDQEGYGYTF. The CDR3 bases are TGTGCCAGCTCACCTAGGTCCGACCAGGAGGGCTATGGCTACACCTTC.

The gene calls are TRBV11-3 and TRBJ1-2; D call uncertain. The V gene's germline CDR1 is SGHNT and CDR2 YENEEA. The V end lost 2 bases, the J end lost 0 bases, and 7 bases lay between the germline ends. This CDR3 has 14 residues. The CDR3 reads CASSLNSANYGYTF. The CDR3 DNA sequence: TGTGCCAGCAGCTTAAATTCGGCTAACTATGGCTACACCTTC.

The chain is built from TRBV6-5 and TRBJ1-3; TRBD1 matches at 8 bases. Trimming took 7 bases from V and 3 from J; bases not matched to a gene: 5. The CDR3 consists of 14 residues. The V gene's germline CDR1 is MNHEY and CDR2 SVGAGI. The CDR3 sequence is CASTDRGFGNTIYF. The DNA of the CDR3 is TGTGCCAGCACCGACAGGGGCTTTGGAAACACCATATATTTT.

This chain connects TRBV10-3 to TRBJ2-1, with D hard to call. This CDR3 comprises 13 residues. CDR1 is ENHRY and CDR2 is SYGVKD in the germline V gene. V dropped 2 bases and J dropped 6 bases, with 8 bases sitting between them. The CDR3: CAISETAANEQFF. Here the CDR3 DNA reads TGTGCCATCAGTGAGACAGCAGCCAATGAGCAGTTCTTC.

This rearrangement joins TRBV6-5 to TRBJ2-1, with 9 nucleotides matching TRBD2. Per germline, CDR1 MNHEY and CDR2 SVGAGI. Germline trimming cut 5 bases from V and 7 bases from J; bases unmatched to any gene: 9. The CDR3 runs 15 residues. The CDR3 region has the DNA TGTGCCAGCAGTCCTAGCGGGGCCGTAGGGAATGAGCAGTTCTTC. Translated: CASSPSGAVGNEQFF.

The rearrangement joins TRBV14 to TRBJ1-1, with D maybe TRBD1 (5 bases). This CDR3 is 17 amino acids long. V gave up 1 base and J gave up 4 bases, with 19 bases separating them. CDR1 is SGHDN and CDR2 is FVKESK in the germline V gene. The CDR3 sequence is CASSQAARGVWSTEAFF. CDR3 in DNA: TGTGCCAGCAGCCAAGCCGCCCGGGGGGTTTGGAGCACTGAAGCTTTCTTT.

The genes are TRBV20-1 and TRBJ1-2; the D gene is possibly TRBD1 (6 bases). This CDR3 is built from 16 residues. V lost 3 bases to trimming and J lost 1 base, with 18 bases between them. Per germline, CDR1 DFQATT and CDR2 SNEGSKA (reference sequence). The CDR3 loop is CSASRETGSLNYGYTF. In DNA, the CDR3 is TGCAGTGCTAGTAGAGAGACAGGCTCTCTTAACTATGGCTACACCTTC.

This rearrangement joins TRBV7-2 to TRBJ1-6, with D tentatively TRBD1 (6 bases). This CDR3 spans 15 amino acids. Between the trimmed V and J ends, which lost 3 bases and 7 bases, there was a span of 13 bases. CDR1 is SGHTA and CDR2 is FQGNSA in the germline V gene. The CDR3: CASSFPGRGNSPLHF. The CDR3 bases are TGTGCCAGCAGCTTTCCGGGCAGGGGAAATTCACCCCTCCACTTT.

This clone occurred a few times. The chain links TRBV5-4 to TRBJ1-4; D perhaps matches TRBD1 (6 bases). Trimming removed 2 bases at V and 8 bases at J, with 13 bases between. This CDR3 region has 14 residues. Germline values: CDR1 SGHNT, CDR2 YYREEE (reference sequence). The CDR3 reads CASSFGQGQEKLFF. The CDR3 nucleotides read TGTGCCAGCAGCTTCGGGCAGGGGCAAGAAAAACTGTTTTTT.

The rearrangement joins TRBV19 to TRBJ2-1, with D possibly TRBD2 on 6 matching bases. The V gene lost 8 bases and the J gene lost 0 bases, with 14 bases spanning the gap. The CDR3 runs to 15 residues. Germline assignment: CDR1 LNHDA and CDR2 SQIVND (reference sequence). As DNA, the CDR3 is TGTGCCAGTTCAATGGGAGGTAGCTCCTACAATGAGCAGTTCTTC. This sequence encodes CASSMGGSSYNEQFF.

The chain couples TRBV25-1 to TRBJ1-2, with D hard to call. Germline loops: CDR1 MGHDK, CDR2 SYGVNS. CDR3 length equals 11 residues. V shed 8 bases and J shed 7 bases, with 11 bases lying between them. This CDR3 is CASSVSSGYTF. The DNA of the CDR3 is TGTGCCAGCTCGGTCTCGAGTGGCTACACCTTC.

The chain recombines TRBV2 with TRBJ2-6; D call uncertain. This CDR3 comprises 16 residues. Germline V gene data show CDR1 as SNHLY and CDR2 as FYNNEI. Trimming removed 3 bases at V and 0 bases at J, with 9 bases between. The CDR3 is CASSELPGSGANVLTF. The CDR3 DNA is TGTGCCAGCAGTGAGCTTCCCGGCTCTGGGGCCAACGTCCTGACTTTC.

The CDR3 reads CASSQGDRDNQPQHF. The DNA of the CDR3 is TGTGCCAGCAGCCAAGGGGACAGGGATAATCAGCCCCAGCATTTT. The chain couples TRBV3-1 (or the pseudogene TRBV3-2) to TRBJ1-5, with 9 bases identical to TRBD1. There are 15 residues in the CDR3. The trim removed 1 base at V and 4 bases at J, leaving 2 bases unmatched. CDR1 and CDR2 (germline): LGHDT, YNNKEL (reference sequence).

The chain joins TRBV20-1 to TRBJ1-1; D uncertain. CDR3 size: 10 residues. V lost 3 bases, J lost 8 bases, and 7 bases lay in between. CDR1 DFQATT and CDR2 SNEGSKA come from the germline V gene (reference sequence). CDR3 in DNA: TGCAGTGCTAGCCCCAAAGAAGCTTTCTTT. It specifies CSASPKEAFF.

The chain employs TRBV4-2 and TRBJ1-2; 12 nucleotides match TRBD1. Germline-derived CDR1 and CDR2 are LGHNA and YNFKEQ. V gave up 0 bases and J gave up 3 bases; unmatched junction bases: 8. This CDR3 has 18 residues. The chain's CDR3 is CASSQDLPGTGGHYGYTF. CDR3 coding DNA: TGTGCCAGCAGCCAAGATCTCCCCGGGACAGGGGGCCACTATGGCTACACCTTC.

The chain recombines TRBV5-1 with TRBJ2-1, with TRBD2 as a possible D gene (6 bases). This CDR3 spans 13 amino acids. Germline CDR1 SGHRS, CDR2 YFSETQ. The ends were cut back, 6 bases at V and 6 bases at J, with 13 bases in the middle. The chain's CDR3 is CASTMGGANEQFF. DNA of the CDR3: TGCGCCAGCACCATGGGGGGAGCCAATGAGCAGTTCTTC.

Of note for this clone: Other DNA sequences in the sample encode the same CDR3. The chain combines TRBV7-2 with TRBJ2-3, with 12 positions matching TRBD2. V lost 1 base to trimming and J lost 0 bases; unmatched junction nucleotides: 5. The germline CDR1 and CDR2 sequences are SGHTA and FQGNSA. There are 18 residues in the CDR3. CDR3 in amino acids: CASSLEASGGASTDTQYF. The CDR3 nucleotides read TGTGCCAGCAGCTTAGAGGCTAGCGGGGGGGCCAGCACAGATACGCAGTATTTT.

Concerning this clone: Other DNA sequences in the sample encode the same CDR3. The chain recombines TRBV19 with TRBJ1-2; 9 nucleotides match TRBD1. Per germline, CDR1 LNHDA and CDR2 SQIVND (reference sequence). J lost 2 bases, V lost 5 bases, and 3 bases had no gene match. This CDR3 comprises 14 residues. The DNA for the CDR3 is TGTGCCAGTAGTTCCGGGACAGGGAACTATGGCTACACCTTC. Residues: CASSSGTGNYGYTF.

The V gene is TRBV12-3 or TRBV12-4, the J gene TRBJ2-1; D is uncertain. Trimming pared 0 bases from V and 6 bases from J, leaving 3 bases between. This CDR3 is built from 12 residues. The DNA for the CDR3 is TGTGCCAGCAGTTTAGCCCTCAATGAGCAGTTCTTC. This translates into CASSLALNEQFF.